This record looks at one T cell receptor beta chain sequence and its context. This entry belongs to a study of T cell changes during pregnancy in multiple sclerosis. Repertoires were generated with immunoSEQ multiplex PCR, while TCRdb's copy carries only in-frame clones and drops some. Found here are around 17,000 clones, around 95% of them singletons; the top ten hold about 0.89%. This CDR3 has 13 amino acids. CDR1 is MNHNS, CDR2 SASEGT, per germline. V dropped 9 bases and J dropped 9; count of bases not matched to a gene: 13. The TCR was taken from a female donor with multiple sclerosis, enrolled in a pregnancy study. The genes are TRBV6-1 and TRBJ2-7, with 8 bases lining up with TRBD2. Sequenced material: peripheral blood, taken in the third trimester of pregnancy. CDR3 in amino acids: CASGAGEGSGQYF. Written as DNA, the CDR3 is TGTGCCAGTGGAGCGGGAGAGGGGTCCGGGCAGTACTTC.